A selection of T cell receptor beta chains follows, all from one sample in a study of PD-1 blockade in classical Hodgkin lymphoma. TCRdb's table, derived via immunoSEQ multiplex PCR, lists solely in-frame clones and lacks some. Among about 150,000 clones listed, less than 80% were seen once. Sample: peripheral blood mononuclear cells (PBMCs), taken before the second cycle of nivolumab. Source of these receptors: a human donor with classical Hodgkin lymphoma. Both conserved end residues are part of each CDR3. A D gene is named only where the DNA matches it firmly. The listing skips clone size in some rows; elsewhere it reads once, few, many or a size class.

clone size,V gene,J gene,D gene,CDR3 DNA,CDR3 protein
once,TRBV5-4,TRBJ1-6,NA,TGTGCCAGCAGCTTGGAAAGAATTAATTCACCCCTCCACTTT,CASSLERINSPLHF
NA,TRBV28,TRBJ2-1,TRBD2,TGTGCCAGCAGTTTACTGGGACTAGCGGGAGGGCGGGAGCAGTTCTTC,CASSLLGLAGGREQFF
NA,TRBV9,TRBJ2-3,TRBD2,TGTGCCAGCAGCGTATTGGGACTAGCGGGAGGGCCTGGCACAGATACGCAGTATTTT,CASSVLGLAGGPGTDTQYF
once,TRBV5-1,TRBJ2-5,NA,TGCGCCAGCAGCTTGGCTTGGGAAGAGACCCAGTACTTC,CASSLAWEETQYF
few,TRBV29-1,TRBJ2-3,NA,TGCAGCGTTCCGGGCCCCGGCACAGATACGCAGTATTTT,CSVPGPGTDTQYF
NA,TRBV19,TRBJ1-5,NA,TGTGCCAGTAGTCCGATGGTCAGAGGAGGCAATCAGCCCCAGCATTTT,CASSPMVRGGNQPQHF
NA,TRBV7-9,TRBJ2-3,NA,TGTGCCAGCAGCTTTATGGGGTACGGCACAGATACGCAGTATTTT,CASSFMGYGTDTQYF
NA,TRBV5-8,TRBJ2-5,NA,TGTGCCAGCAGGACCGGGACAATACTCGGGGAGACCCAGTACTTC,CASRTGTILGETQYF
NA,TRBV2,TRBJ2-2,NA,TGTGCCAGCTTTGGACAGATTAACACCGGGGAGCTGTTTTTT,CASFGQINTGELFF
NA,TRBV5-5,TRBJ1-5,TRBD1,TGTGCCAGCAGCTTGACAGGGGTACATCAGCCCCAGCATTTT,CASSLTGVHQPQHF
NA,TRBV7-3,TRBJ1-2,NA,TGTGCCAGCAGCTTAGGGACTCAAAACTTCCATTGGTATGGCTACACCTTC,CASSLGTQNFHWYGYTF
few,TRBV14,TRBJ1-1,NA,TGTGCCAGCAGCCATTACCGGGATTCAGGGAACACTGAAGCTTTCTTT,CASSHYRDSGNTEAFF
NA,TRBV5-1,TRBJ2-1,NA,TGCGCCAGCAGCTTCTATGGGGGCAATGAGCAGTTCTTC,CASSFYGGNEQFF
NA,TRBV7-2,TRBJ1-2,NA,TGTGCCAGCTCAGGGAGTGAAGCTAACTATGGCTACACCTTC,CASSGSEANYGYTF
NA,TRBV4-1,TRBJ2-2,TRBD2,TGCGCCAGCAGCCAAGATTGGGGGATCGGACTAGCGAACACCGGGGAGCTGTTTTTT,CASSQDWGIGLANTGELFF
NA,TRBV28,TRBJ1-5,NA,TGTGCCAGCAGTTTTGTCACGGATAGCAATCAGCCCCAGCATTTT,CASSFVTDSNQPQHF